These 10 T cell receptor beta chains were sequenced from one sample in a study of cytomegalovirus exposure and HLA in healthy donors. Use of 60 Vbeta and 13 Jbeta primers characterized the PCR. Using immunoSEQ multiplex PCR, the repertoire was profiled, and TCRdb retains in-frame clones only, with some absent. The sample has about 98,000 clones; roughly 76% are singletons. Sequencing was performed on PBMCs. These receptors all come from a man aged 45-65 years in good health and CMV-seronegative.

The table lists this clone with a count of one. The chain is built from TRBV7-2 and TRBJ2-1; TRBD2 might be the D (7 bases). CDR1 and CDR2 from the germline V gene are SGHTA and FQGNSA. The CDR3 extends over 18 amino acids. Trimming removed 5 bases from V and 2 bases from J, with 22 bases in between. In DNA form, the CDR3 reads TGTGCCAGCAGCATCGACGGAGGGGGGGGCATGACCTACAATGAGCAGTTCTTC. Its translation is CASSIDGGGGMTYNEQFF. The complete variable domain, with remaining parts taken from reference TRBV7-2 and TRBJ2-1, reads GAGVSQSPSNKVTEKGKDVELRCDPISGHTALYWYRQSLGQGLEFLIYFQGNSAPDKSGLPSDRFSAERTGGSVSTLTIQRTQQEDSAVYLCASSIDGGGGMTYNEQFFGPGTRLTVL.

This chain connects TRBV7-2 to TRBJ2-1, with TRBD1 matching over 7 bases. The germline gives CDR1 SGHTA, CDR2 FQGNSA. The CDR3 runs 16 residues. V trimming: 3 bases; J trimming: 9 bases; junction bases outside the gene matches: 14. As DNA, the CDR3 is TGTGCCAGCAGCTTCAGGTACAGGGGTCCTACAGGTGAGCAGTTCTTC. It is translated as CASSFRYRGPTGEQFF.

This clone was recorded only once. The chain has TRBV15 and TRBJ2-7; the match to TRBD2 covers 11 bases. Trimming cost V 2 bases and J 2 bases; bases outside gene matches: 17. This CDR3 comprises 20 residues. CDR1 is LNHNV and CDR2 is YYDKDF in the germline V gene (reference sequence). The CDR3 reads CATSRNTGTMELAGAYEQYF. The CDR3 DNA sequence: TGTGCCACCAGCAGAAACACCGGGACTATGGAACTAGCGGGAGCCTACGAGCAGTACTTC.

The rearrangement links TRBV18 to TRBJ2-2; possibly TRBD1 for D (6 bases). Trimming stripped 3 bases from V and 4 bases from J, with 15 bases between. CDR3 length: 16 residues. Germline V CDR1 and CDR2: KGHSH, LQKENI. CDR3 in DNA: TGTGCCAGCTCACCCCGTTACAGGGCGATCACCGGGGAGCTGTTTTTT. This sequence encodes CASSPRYRAITGELFF.

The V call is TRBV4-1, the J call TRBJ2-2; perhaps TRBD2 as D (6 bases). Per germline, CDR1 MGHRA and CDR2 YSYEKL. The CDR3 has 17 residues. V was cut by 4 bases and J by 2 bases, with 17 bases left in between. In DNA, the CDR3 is TGCGCCAGCAGCCTCCTACGTGGGGGGTTAAACACCGGGGAGCTGTTTTTT. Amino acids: CASSLLRGGLNTGELFF.

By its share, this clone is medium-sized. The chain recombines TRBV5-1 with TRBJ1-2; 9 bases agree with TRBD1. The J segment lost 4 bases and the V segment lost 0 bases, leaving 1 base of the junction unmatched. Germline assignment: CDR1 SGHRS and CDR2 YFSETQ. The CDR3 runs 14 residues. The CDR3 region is CASSLGDRAYGYTF. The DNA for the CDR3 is TGCGCCAGCAGCTTGGGGGACAGGGCCTATGGCTACACCTTC. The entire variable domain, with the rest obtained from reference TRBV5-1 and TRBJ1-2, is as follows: KAGVTQTPRYLIKTRGQQVTLSCSPISGHRSVSWYQQTPGQGLQFLFEYFSETQRNKGNFPGRFSGRQFSNSRSEMNVSTLELGDSALYLCASSLGDRAYGYTFGSGTRLTVV.

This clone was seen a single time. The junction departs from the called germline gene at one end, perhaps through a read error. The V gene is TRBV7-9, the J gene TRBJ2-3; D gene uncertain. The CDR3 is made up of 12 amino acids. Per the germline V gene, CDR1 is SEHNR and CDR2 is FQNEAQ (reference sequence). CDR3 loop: CSSSPSTDTQYF. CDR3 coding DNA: TGTTCCAGCAGCCCTAGCACAGATACGCAGTATTTT.

CDR3 protein: CASRPPGDAREQYF. CDR3 coding DNA: TGTGCCAGCAGACCCCCGGGGGACGCGAGGGAGCAGTACTTC. The J gene is TRBJ2-7, the V gene TRBV6-1, with D tentatively TRBD2 (6 bases). Germline CDR1 and CDR2: MNHNS and SASEGT. V was cut by 6 bases and J by 7 bases, with 19 bases left in between. The CDR3 contains 14 residues.

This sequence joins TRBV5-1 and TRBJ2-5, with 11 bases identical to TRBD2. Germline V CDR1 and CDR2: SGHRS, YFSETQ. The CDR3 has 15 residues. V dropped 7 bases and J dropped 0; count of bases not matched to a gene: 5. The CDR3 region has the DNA TGCGCCAGCTCATCTAGCGGGGGGTACCAAGAGACCCAGTACTTC. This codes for CASSSSGGYQETQYF.

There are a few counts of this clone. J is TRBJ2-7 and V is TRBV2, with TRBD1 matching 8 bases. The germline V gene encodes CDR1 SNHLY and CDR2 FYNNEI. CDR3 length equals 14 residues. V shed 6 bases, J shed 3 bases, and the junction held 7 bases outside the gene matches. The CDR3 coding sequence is TGTGCCAGCAGGATGGGACAGGACTTCTACGAGCAGTACTTC. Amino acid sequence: CASRMGQDFYEQYF.